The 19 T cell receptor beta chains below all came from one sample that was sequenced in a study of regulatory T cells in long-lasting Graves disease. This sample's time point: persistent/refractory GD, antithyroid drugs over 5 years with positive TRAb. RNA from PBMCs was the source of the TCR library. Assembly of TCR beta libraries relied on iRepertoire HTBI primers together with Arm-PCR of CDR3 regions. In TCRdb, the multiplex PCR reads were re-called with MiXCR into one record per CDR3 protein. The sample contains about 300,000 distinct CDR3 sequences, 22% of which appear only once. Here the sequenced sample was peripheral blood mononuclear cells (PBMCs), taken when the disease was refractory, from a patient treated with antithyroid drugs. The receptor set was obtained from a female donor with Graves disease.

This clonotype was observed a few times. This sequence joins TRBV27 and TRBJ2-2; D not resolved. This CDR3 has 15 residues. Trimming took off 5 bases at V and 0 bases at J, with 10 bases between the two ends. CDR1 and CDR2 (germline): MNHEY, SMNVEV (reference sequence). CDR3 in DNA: TGTGCCAGCAGTGCCCGACTGACGAACACCGGGGAGCTGTTTTTT. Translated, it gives CASSARLTNTGELFF.

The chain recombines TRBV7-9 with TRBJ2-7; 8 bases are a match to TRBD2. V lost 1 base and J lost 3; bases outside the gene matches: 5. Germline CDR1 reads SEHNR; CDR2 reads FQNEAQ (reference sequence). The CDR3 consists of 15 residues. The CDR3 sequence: CASSLGLAGFYEQYF. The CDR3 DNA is TGTGCCAGCAGCTTAGGGCTAGCGGGCTTCTACGAGCAGTACTTC. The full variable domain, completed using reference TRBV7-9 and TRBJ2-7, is DTGVSQNPRHKITKRGQNVTFRCDPISEHNRLYWYRQTLGQGPEFLTYFQNEAQLEKSRLLSDRFSAERPKGSFSTLEIQRTEQGDSAMYLCASSLGLAGFYEQYFGPGTRLTVT.

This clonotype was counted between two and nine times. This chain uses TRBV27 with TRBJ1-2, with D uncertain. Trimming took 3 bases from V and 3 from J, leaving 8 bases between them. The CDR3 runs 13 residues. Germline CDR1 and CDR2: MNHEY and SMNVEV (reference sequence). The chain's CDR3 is CASSFKADYGYTF. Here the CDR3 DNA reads TGTGCCAGCAGTTTTAAGGCAGACTATGGCTACACCTTC.

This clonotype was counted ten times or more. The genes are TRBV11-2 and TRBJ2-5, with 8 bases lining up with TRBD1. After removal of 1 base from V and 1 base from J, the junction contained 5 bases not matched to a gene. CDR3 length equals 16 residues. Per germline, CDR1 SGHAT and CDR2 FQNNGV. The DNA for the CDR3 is TGTGCCAGCAGCTTAGCAGGGGGCTCAGTCCAAGAGACCCAGTACTTC. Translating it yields CASSLAGGSVQETQYF.

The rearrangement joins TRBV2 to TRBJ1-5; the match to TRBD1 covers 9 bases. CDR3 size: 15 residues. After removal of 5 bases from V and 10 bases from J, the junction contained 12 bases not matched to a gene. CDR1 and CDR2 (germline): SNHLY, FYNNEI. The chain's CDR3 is CASSRNRGPAVPQHF. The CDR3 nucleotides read TGTGCCAGCAGTCGAAACAGGGGGCCAGCTGTACCCCAGCATTTT.

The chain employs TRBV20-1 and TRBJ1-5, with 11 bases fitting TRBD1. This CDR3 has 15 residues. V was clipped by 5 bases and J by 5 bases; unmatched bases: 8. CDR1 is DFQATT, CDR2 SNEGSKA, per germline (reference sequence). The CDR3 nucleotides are TGCAGTGCTTCGAATGGACAGGGGGCCCATCAGCCCCAGCATTTT. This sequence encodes CSASNGQGAHQPQHF.

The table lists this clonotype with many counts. In DNA form, the CDR3 reads TGTGCCAGCAGCCCTCGGGTTAGCGGTGGGGAGACCCAGTACTTC. This encodes CASSPRVSGGETQYF. The chain is built from TRBV7-2 and TRBJ2-5; D is possibly TRBD2 (6 bases). CDR1 and CDR2 (germline): SGHTA, FQGNSA. This CDR3 spans 15 amino acids. Trimming shortened V by 5 bases and J by 5 bases, and 18 bases separated the two germline ends.

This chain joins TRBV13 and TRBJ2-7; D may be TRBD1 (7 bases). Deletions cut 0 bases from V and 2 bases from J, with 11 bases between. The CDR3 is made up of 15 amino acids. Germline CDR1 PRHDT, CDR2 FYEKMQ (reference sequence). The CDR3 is CASSLGQGGAYEQYF. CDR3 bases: TGTGCCAGCAGCTTAGGGCAGGGGGGAGCCTACGAGCAGTACTTC.

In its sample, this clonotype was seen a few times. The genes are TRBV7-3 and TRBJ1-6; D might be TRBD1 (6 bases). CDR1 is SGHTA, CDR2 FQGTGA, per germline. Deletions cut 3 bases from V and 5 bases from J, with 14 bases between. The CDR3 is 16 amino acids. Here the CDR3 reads CASSFRGGTNNSPLHF. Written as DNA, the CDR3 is TGTGCCAGCAGCTTCCGTGGGGGGACAAATAATTCACCCCTCCACTTT.

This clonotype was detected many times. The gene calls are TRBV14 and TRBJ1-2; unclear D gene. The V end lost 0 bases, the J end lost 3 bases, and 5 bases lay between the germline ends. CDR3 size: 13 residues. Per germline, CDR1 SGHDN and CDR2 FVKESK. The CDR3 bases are TGTGCCAGCAGCCAAGATTGGGACTATGGCTACACCTTC. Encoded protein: CASSQDWDYGYTF.

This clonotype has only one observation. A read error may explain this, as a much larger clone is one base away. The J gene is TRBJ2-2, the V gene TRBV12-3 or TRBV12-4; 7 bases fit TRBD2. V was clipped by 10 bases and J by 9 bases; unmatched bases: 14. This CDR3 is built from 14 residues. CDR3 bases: TGTGCCATCAGCTTGACTGGCGGGAGCCGGGAGCTGTTTTTT. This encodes CAISLTGGSRELFF.

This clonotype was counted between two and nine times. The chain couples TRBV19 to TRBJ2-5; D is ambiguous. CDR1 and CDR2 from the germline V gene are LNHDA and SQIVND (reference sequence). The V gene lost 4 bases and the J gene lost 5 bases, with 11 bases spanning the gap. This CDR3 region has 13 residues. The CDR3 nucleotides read TGTGCCAGTAGTACCCACGGGTCGGAGACCCAGTACTTC. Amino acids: CASSTHGSETQYF. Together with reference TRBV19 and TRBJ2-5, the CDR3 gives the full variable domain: DGGITQSPKYLFRKEGQNVTLSCEQNLNHDAMYWYRQDPGQGLRLIYYSQIVNDFQKGDIAEGYSVSREKKESFPLTVTSAQKNPTAFYLCASSTHGSETQYFGPGTRLLVL.

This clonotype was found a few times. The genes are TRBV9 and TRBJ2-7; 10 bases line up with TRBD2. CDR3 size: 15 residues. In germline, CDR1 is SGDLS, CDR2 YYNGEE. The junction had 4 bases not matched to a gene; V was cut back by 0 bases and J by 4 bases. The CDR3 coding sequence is TGTGCCAGCAGCGTAGATAGTAGCGGGAGGTACGAGCAGTACTTC. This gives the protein CASSVDSSGRYEQYF.

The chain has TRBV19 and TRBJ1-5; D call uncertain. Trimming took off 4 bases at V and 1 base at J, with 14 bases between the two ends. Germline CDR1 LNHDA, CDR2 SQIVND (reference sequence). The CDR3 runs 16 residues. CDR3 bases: TGTGCCAGTAGTACAAACACGGGGTACAGCAATCAGCCCCAGCATTTT. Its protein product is CASSTNTGYSNQPQHF.

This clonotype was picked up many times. CDR3 sequence reads: CSVRLGNQPQHF. In nucleotides, the CDR3 is TGCAGCGTTAGACTTGGCAATCAGCCCCAGCATTTT. The V and J genes are TRBV29-1 and TRBJ1-5; no firm D call. The CDR3 spans 12 residues. Trimming shortened V by 5 bases and J by 2 bases, and 7 bases separated the two germline ends. Germline V gene lookup returns CDR1 SQVTM and CDR2 ANQGSEA.

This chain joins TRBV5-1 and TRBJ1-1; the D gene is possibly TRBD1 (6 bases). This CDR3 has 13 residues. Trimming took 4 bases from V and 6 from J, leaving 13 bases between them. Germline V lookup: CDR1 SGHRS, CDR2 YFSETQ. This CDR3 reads CASSHGAGAEAFF. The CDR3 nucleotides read TGCGCCAGCAGCCATGGGGCAGGGGCTGAAGCTTTCTTT.

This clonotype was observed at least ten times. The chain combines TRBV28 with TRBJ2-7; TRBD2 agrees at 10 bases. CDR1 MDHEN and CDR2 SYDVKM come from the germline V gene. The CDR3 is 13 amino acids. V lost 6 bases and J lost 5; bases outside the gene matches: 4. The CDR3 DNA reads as TGTGCCAGCAGCCTAGCGGGAGCGGACGAGCAGTACTTC. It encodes CASSLAGADEQYF.

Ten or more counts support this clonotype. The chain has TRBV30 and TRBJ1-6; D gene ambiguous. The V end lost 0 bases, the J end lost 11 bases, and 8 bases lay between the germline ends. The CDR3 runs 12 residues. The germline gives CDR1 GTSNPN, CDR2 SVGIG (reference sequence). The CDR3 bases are TGTGCCTGGAGTGTATTAGATGCACCCCTCCACTTT. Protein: CAWSVLDAPLHF.

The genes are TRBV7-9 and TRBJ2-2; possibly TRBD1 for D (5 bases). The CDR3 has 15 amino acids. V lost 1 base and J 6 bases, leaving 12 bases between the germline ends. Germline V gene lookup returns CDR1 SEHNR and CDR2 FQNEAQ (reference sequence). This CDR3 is CASSLVIAGSGELFF. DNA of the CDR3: TGTGCCAGCAGCTTAGTTATTGCAGGGTCCGGGGAGCTGTTTTTT.